These 18 T cell receptor beta chains were sequenced from one sample in a study of cytomegalovirus exposure and HLA in healthy donors. PCR amplification relied on 60 Vbeta primers (plus 13 Jbeta primers). Some clones are missing from TCRdb's copy, which holds only in-frame ones; the method was immunoSEQ multiplex PCR. The sample holds some 150,000 clones, 78% seen once. The sequenced sample was PBMCs. These receptors all stem from a man aged 35-49 years in good health and CMV-seropositive.

This clone was detected once. This chain joins TRBV5-6 and TRBJ1-2; 7 nucleotides agree with TRBD1. Germline V gene lookup returns CDR1 SGHDT and CDR2 YYEEEE. J was trimmed by 7 bases and V by 1 base; bases with no gene match: 16. The CDR3 runs 17 residues. The CDR3 here is CASSLMGQLGEASGYTF. CDR3 bases: TGTGCCAGCAGCTTGATGGGACAGCTGGGGGAAGCTAGTGGCTACACCTTC.

The gene calls are TRBV19 and TRBJ1-1; TRBD1 might be the D (6 bases). Per germline, CDR1 LNHDA and CDR2 SQIVND (reference sequence). The CDR3 has 13 residues. Trimming cost V 5 bases and J 1 base, with 8 bases left between them. The CDR3 sequence: CASSEGENTEAFF. For the CDR3, the DNA is TGTGCCAGTAGTGAGGGGGAGAACACTGAAGCTTTCTTT. Using reference TRBV19 and TRBJ1-1 for the parts outside the CDR3, the full variable domain is DGGITQSPKYLFRKEGQNVTLSCEQNLNHDAMYWYRQDPGQGLRLIYYSQIVNDFQKGDIAEGYSVSREKKESFPLTVTSAQKNPTAFYLCASSEGENTEAFFGQGTRLTVV.

The chain has TRBV18 and TRBJ1-1; D is unclear. CDR3 length: 14 residues. V lost 1 base and J 4 bases, leaving 10 bases between the germline ends. The germline V gene has CDR1 KGHSH and CDR2 LQKENI. The CDR3 sequence is CASSPLRDGTEAFF. For the CDR3, the DNA is TGTGCCAGCTCACCACTCCGGGATGGCACTGAAGCTTTCTTT.

The genes are TRBV5-1 and TRBJ2-1; 14 bases agree with TRBD2. CDR3 length: 15 residues. With V trimmed by 3 bases and J by 7 bases, 3 bases remained unmatched. Germline lookup yields CDR1 SGHRS and CDR2 YFSETQ. CDR3 coding DNA: TGCGCCAGCAGCTCCGGGACTAGCGGGAGAAATGAGCAGTTCTTC. It encodes CASSSGTSGRNEQFF. The whole variable domain, filled in from reference TRBV5-1 and TRBJ2-1, reads KAGVTQTPRYLIKTRGQQVTLSCSPISGHRSVSWYQQTPGQGLQFLFEYFSETQRNKGNFPGRFSGRQFSNSRSEMNVSTLELGDSALYLCASSSGTSGRNEQFFGPGTRLTVL.

The count of this clone is one. The gene calls are TRBV9 and TRBJ2-1; 8 positions agree with TRBD2. Germline-derived CDR1 and CDR2 are SGDLS and YYNGEE. CDR3 size: 16 residues. The junction had 9 bases not matched to a gene; V was cut back by 0 bases and J by 7 bases. CDR3 loop: CASSVVSSGTRNEQFF. The CDR3 DNA reads TGTGCCAGCAGCGTAGTGAGTAGCGGGACTAGAAATGAGCAGTTCTTC.

This chain joins TRBV29-1 and TRBJ2-3, with 9 bases matching TRBD2. The CDR3 has 14 residues. Germline V CDR1 and CDR2: SQVTM, ANQGSEA. J lost 4 bases, V lost 4 bases, and 6 bases had no gene match. DNA for the CDR3: TGCAGCGTTGGGTCTAGCGGGATGCCAGATACGCAGTATTTT. Its translation: CSVGSSGMPDTQYF.

The chain has TRBV19 and TRBJ2-7; TRBD1 agrees at 7 bases. With V trimmed by 5 bases and J by 7 bases, 14 bases remained unmatched. The germline gives CDR1 LNHDA, CDR2 SQIVND (reference sequence). This CDR3 has 15 residues. The CDR3 nucleotides read TGTGCCAGTAGTCCTCGACAGGGTTTGAGAGTGGAGCAGTACTTC. It specifies CASSPRQGLRVEQYF.

The V call is TRBV9, the J call TRBJ2-1, with 7 positions matching TRBD2. V lost 0 bases, J lost 4 bases, and 4 bases stayed unmatched. The CDR3 contains 15 residues. Germline V CDR1 and CDR2: SGDLS, YYNGEE. The DNA for the CDR3 is TGTGCCAGCAGCGTAGATGGGGGGGTGTACAATGAGCAGTTCTTC. Its protein product is CASSVDGGVYNEQFF. Full variable domain (remainder filled in from reference TRBV9 and TRBJ2-1): DSGVTQTPKHLITATGQRVTLRCSPRSGDLSVYWYQQSLDQGLQFLIQYYNGEERAKGNILERFSAQQFPDLHSELNLSSLELGDSALYFCASSVDGGVYNEQFFGPGTRLTVL.

This clone appeared a few times. V usage is TRBV6-1 and J usage is TRBJ1-1, with TRBD1 matching 7 bases. The length of the CDR3 is 13 residues. Germline V gene lookup returns CDR1 MNHNS and CDR2 SASEGT. J lost 8 bases, V lost 2 bases, and 5 bases had no gene match. The DNA of the CDR3 is TGTGCCAGCAGTGAATATAGGGGGCTCGAAGCTTTCTTT. Translated: CASSEYRGLEAFF.

This chain joins TRBV6-5 and TRBJ2-1, with 7 positions matching TRBD1. With V trimmed by 5 bases and J by 1 base, 5 bases remained unmatched. Germline V gene sequence: CDR1 MNHEY, CDR2 SVGAGI. The length of the CDR3 is 15 residues. The CDR3 here is CASSQTGQSYNEQFF. In DNA form, the CDR3 reads TGTGCCAGCAGTCAAACGGGACAGTCCTACAATGAGCAGTTCTTC.

The chain couples TRBV27 to TRBJ2-4, with D perhaps matching TRBD1 (8 bases). V gave up 10 bases and J gave up 7 bases, with 14 bases separating them. CDR3 length equals 12 residues. Germline V lookup: CDR1 MNHEY, CDR2 SMNVEV (reference sequence). DNA for the CDR3: TGTGCCACGGGAGGACAGGGTAACATTCAGTACTTC. It yields the protein CATGGQGNIQYF.

CDR3 region: CASSLIIAGGPEFF. The CDR3 nucleotides read TGTGCCAGCAGCTTAATAATAGCGGGAGGGCCGGAATTCTTC. The V gene is TRBV5-6, the J gene TRBJ2-1; 11 bases map to TRBD2. This CDR3 is built from 14 residues. Trimming took 2 bases from V and 16 from J; bases not matched to a gene: 11. Germline CDR1 SGHDT, CDR2 YYEEEE.

V is TRBV5-8 and J is TRBJ1-1; no reliable D call. The V gene lost 5 bases and the J gene lost 6 bases, with 8 bases spanning the gap. CDR3 size: 11 residues. Germline V gene lookup returns CDR1 SGHTS and CDR2 YDEGEE. DNA of the CDR3: TGTGCCAGCAGAGCATTGGCTGAAGCTTTCTTT. This codes for CASRALAEAFF.

The chain recombines TRBV28 with TRBJ2-7; tentatively, D is TRBD2 (6 bases). V lost 6 bases, J lost 4 bases, and 13 bases lay in between. Germline-derived CDR1 and CDR2 are MDHEN and SYDVKM. This CDR3 has 13 amino acids. CDR3 loop: CASRTGVVYEQYF. In nucleotides, the CDR3 is TGTGCCAGCAGGACGGGAGTGGTTTACGAGCAGTACTTC.

This chain connects TRBV6-5 to TRBJ2-7; TRBD2 matches 11 bases. V was clipped by 2 bases and J by 3 bases; unmatched bases: 6. CDR3 length: 16 residues. Looked up from germline, CDR1 is MNHEY and CDR2 is SVGAGI. In DNA, the CDR3 is TGTGCCAGCAGTTACACTAGCGGGAGTGGGGGCTACGAGCAGTACTTC. Its protein is CASSYTSGSGGYEQYF.

This rearrangement joins TRBV7-2 to TRBJ2-1; TRBD2 matches at 11 bases. There are 16 residues in the CDR3. Germline-derived CDR1 and CDR2 are SGHTA and FQGNSA. V lost 1 base to trimming and J lost 7 bases; unmatched junction nucleotides: 6. In DNA form, the CDR3 reads TGTGCCAGCAGCTTAGGGCTAGCGGGAGGAAATAATGAGCAGTTCTTC. Amino acids: CASSLGLAGGNNEQFF.

The chain couples TRBV25-1 to TRBJ2-2, with a weak D call TRBD1 (6 bases). The CDR3 consists of 14 residues. CDR1 and CDR2 (germline): MGHDK, SYGVNS. The germline V and J ends were trimmed by 6 bases and 1 base, with 9 bases remaining between them. Here the CDR3 reads CASRKTGNTGELFF. DNA for the CDR3: TGTGCCAGCAGAAAGACAGGGAACACCGGGGAGCTGTTTTTT.

V usage is TRBV30 and J usage is TRBJ1-6; TRBD1 might be the D (6 bases). CDR1 is GTSNPN and CDR2 is SVGIG in the germline V gene (reference sequence). V was clipped by 2 bases and J by 7 bases, with 21 bases between them. This CDR3 region has 17 residues. As DNA, the CDR3 is TGTGCCTGGAGTCTCATGTGGGGGCAGGGAAACAATTCACCCCTCCACTTT. Translating it yields CAWSLMWGQGNNSPLHF.